The 19 T cell receptor beta chains presented below share a single source sample, sequenced in a study of identical twins. TCRdb recomputed calls from the 5' RACE reads with MiXCR, one row per CDR3 protein. Seen here are about 290,000 distinct CDR3 sequences, roughly 9% observed once, and the top ten hold about 7.1%. These records were also assigned to another study, of yellow fever vaccine responses in identical twins.

Sequenced material: CD8+ T cells sorted from blood. Receptors were obtained from a woman between 18 and 29 years old in good health.

This clonotype was counted at least ten times. This rearrangement joins TRBV29-1 to TRBJ2-1; perhaps TRBD2 as D (5 bases). The V gene lost 1 base and the J gene lost 4 bases, with 23 bases spanning the gap. Germline CDR1 SQVTM, CDR2 ANQGSEA. The CDR3 is 18 residues long. The CDR3 protein is CSVEGTSRAGGLYNEQFF. DNA for the CDR3: TGCAGCGTTGAAGGGACTTCTAGGGCCGGAGGATTATACAATGAGCAGTTCTTC.

The rearrangement uses TRBV19 and TRBJ2-3; 8 bases fit TRBD2. The CDR3 is 15 residues long. V lost 3 bases, J lost 1 base, and 3 bases stayed unmatched. Per germline, CDR1 LNHDA and CDR2 SQIVND (reference sequence). The CDR3 sequence: CASSIPAGGTDTQYF. The CDR3 bases are TGTGCCAGTAGTATCCCAGCGGGAGGCACAGATACGCAGTATTTT.

This clonotype was recorded at least ten times. The chain carries TRBV12-3 or TRBV12-4 and TRBJ1-3; D is uncertain. Deletions cut 6 bases from V and 1 base from J, with 10 bases between. CDR3 size: 14 residues. The CDR3 region has the DNA TGTGCCAGCAGCCCAGGAGCTTCTGGAAACACCATATATTTT. Its translation: CASSPGASGNTIYF.

At least ten counts were recorded for this clonotype. The V gene is TRBV4-1, the J gene TRBJ2-1, with D possibly matching TRBD1 (5 bases). CDR1 is MGHRA and CDR2 is YSYEKL in the germline V gene. Trimming cost V 0 bases and J 8 bases, with 14 bases left between them. The CDR3 loop spans 15 amino acids. The CDR3: CASSQDIAGLDEQFF. CDR3 sequence (DNA): TGCGCCAGCAGCCAAGATATCGCAGGGCTCGATGAGCAGTTCTTC.

This clonotype was seen a few times. The rearrangement links TRBV19 to TRBJ2-1; 8 bases align to TRBD2. J was trimmed by 2 bases and V by 5 bases; bases with no gene match: 8. Germline V gene data show CDR1 as LNHDA and CDR2 as SQIVND (reference sequence). The CDR3 is 16 residues long. The CDR3 region is CASSYTSGGTYNEQFF. CDR3 DNA: TGTGCCAGTAGTTATACTAGCGGAGGAACCTACAATGAGCAGTTCTTC.

This clonotype was seen repeatedly, ten times or more. V and J are TRBV7-9 and TRBJ2-1; D might be TRBD2 (6 bases). The CDR3 has 12 amino acids. The germline V gene has CDR1 SEHNR and CDR2 FQNEAQ (reference sequence). The ends were cut back, 3 bases at V and 12 bases at J, with 12 bases in the middle. In nucleotides, the CDR3 is TGTGCCAGCAGCTTGGAGGGCGCAGGGCAGTTCTTC. This sequence encodes CASSLEGAGQFF.

This clonotype was detected many times. The V and J genes are TRBV12-5 and TRBJ2-5, with D hard to call. Germline-derived CDR1 and CDR2 are LGHNT and FRNRAP. V was pared by 1 base and J by 1 base, with 4 bases between. This CDR3 is 13 amino acids long. The DNA for the CDR3 is TGTGCTAGTGGTTTGGAACTCCAAGAGACCCAGTACTTC. This encodes CASGLELQETQYF.

This clonotype appeared many times. The chain has TRBV29-1 and TRBJ2-1, with 9 bases lining up with TRBD2. This CDR3 is 13 amino acids long. Germline CDR1 reads SQVTM; CDR2 reads ANQGSEA. V gave up 4 bases and J gave up 7 bases; unmatched junction bases: 5. The CDR3 spells CSVGLAGTNEQFF. The CDR3 DNA reads as TGCAGCGTTGGGCTAGCGGGAACTAATGAGCAGTTCTTC.

This clonotype turned up a few times. V usage is TRBV6-2 or TRBV6-3 and J usage is TRBJ2-3; 8 nucleotides agree with TRBD2. CDR1 and CDR2 (germline): MNHEY, SVGEGT. The CDR3 is 14 residues long. With 0 bases clipped from V and 4 bases from J, the junction kept 0 bases outside the gene matches. CDR3 sequence reads: CASSYSTSADTQYF. The CDR3 bases are TGTGCCAGCAGTTACTCGACTAGCGCAGATACGCAGTATTTT.

The chain links TRBV6-2 or TRBV6-3 to TRBJ2-3; D assignment may be TRBD1 or TRBD2 (6 bases each). Germline CDR1 is MNHEY and CDR2 is SVGEGT. Trimming shortened V by 6 bases and J by 2 bases, and 18 bases separated the two germline ends. The CDR3 sequence is 16 residues long. The CDR3 DNA reads TGTGCCAGCAGGCCTAGGGGGGCCAAACTCACAGATACGCAGTATTTT. Translated, it gives CASRPRGAKLTDTQYF.

This clonotype was seen at least ten times. The chain uses TRBV29-1 and TRBJ2-1; tentative D call: TRBD2 (7 bases). The CDR3 is 13 residues long. Germline values: CDR1 SQVTM, CDR2 ANQGSEA. V lost 5 bases, J lost 7 bases, and 15 bases lay in between. DNA of the CDR3: TGCAGCGTTAATCGGGAGGACAGTAATGAGCAGTTCTTC. Translation gives CSVNREDSNEQFF.

This clonotype was observed at least ten times. The chain has TRBV5-1 and TRBJ2-5; 8 positions match TRBD2. V lost 3 bases, J lost 4 bases, and 11 bases stayed unmatched. The germline V gene has CDR1 SGHRS and CDR2 YFSETQ. CDR3 length: 16 amino acids. The CDR3 sequence: CASSSPGRAGGETQYF. CDR3 bases: TGCGCCAGCAGCTCCCCTGGACGCGCGGGGGGAGAGACCCAGTACTTC.

This clonotype was counted many times. This chain uses TRBV11-3 with TRBJ2-1; D not certain. Germline V CDR1 and CDR2: SGHNT, YENEEA. This CDR3 is 14 amino acids long. Trimming cost V 1 base and J 0 bases, with 4 bases left between them. CDR3: CASSLGDSYNEQFF. CDR3 sequence (DNA): TGTGCCAGCAGCTTAGGTGACTCCTACAATGAGCAGTTCTTC.

This clonotype was observed many times. The rearrangement links TRBV7-2 to TRBJ2-7, with a tentative D call TRBD2 (6 bases). The V gene's germline CDR1 is SGHTA and CDR2 FQGNSA. The CDR3 spans 14 residues. V lost 1 base, J lost 2 bases, and 9 bases lay in between. This CDR3 is CASSLVGGAYEQYF. CDR3 DNA sequence: TGTGCCAGCAGCTTAGTCGGCGGGGCCTACGAGCAGTACTTC.

A few counts support this clonotype. The chain has TRBV9 and TRBJ2-5; possibly TRBD1 for D (6 bases). The V gene lost 3 bases and the J gene lost 2 bases, with 8 bases spanning the gap. CDR1 and CDR2 from the germline V gene are SGDLS and YYNGEE. This CDR3 has 13 amino acids. DNA for the CDR3: TGTGCCAGCAGCGGGGACACTCAAGAGACCCAGTACTTC. The encoded protein is CASSGDTQETQYF.

This clonotype was picked up a small number of times. The chain uses TRBV5-5 and TRBJ2-3; D not resolved. CDR1 is SGHKS, CDR2 YYEKEE, per germline (reference sequence). V dropped 0 bases and J dropped 0 bases, with 14 bases sitting between them. This CDR3 region has 17 residues. CDR3 bases: TGTGCCAGCAGCTTGGAGGACCTTCTTTCTAGCACAGATACGCAGTATTTT. Its protein is CASSLEDLLSSTDTQYF.

A few counts support this clonotype. The rearrangement joins TRBV7-8 to TRBJ2-7, with D possibly being TRBD2 (6 bases). The CDR3 is 16 residues long. Germline V gives CDR1 SGHVS, CDR2 FQNEAQ. V was cut by 2 bases and J by 9 bases, with 23 bases left in between. The CDR3 bases are TGTGCCAGCAGCTTACGGGTTACTACCACGGAGGGGCGGCAGTACTTC. Translated: CASSLRVTTTEGRQYF.

Many counts were recorded for this clonotype. The chain uses TRBV2 and TRBJ2-7; D call uncertain. The CDR3 spans 11 residues. V was trimmed by 1 base and J by 7 bases, leaving 5 bases between them. Germline V CDR1 and CDR2: SNHLY, FYNNEI. The CDR3 spells CASSEGPEQYF. The CDR3, as DNA: TGTGCCAGCAGTGAAGGCCCTGAGCAGTACTTC.

The J gene is TRBJ1-1, the V gene TRBV20-1; weak D call: TRBD1 (5 bases). CDR3 length: 15 amino acids. Looked up from germline, CDR1 is DFQATT and CDR2 is SNEGSKA (reference sequence). V shed 0 bases and J shed 0 bases, with 11 bases lying between them. The chain's CDR3 is CSARDGSGMNTEAFF. Here the CDR3 DNA reads TGCAGTGCTAGAGACGGATCAGGGATGAACACTGAAGCTTTCTTT.